The 14 T cell receptor beta chains given below trace back to one sample, sequenced in a study of T cells in Graves' hyperthyroidism and ophthalmopathy (dated by TCRdb to between 2019 and 2020). To prepare the library, multiplex PCR was applied. Sequencing used an Illumina HiSeq 2000. The TCR beta CDR3 regions were amplified from the RNA transcripts. The TCR CDR3 was subjected to a first round of RT-PCR using the HTBI primer set and the Qiagen OneStep RT-PCR kit. TCRdb reprocessing: public reads trimmed at Q25 with fastp, clones called with MiXCR, in-frame beta chains kept. When rows share a CDR3 protein, they turn into one entry using the most common DNA and genes. This sample has around 400,000 distinct CDR3 sequences in its table, and about 12% of those were observed once. The ten top clones hold less than 10% of the sample. What was sequenced was blood. All receptors come from a young woman with Graves' hyperthyroidism.

This clonotype has at least ten counts. The chain employs TRBV20-1 and TRBJ1-5, with D tentatively TRBD1 (5 bases). V was clipped by 6 bases and J by 0 bases, with 21 bases between them. Looked up from germline, CDR1 is DFQATT and CDR2 is SNEGSKA (reference sequence). This CDR3 has 17 amino acids. The CDR3 bases are TGCAGTGCCCCCCCCCAGGGAAGGTTTAATAGCAATCAGCCCCAGCATTTT. This codes for CSAPPQGRFNSNQPQHF.

This clonotype was seen only a few times. One base away lies a much larger clone, so this may be a sequencing read error. This rearrangement joins TRBV28 to TRBJ1-2, with D possibly matching TRBD1 (6 bases). The CDR3 contains 13 residues. Germline V lookup: CDR1 MDHEN, CDR2 SYDVKM. CDR3 in amino acids: CASGGSPSYGYAF. In DNA, the CDR3 is TGTGCCAGCGGGGGCAGTCCCTCCTATGGCTACGCCTTC.

This clonotype occurred many times. V is TRBV2 and J is TRBJ1-1; perhaps TRBD1 as D (6 bases). Germline V gives CDR1 SNHLY, CDR2 FYNNEI. V was cut by 7 bases and J by 8 bases, with 8 bases left in between. CDR3 length equals 10 residues. CDR3 region: CASKGVEAFF. CDR3 sequence (DNA): TGTGCCAGCAAGGGGGTAGAAGCTTTCTTT.

The gene calls are TRBV9 and TRBJ2-1, with 14 bases matching TRBD2. V was pared by 6 bases and J by 9 bases, with 11 bases of the junction left unmatched. This CDR3 has 16 residues. CDR1 is SGDLS, CDR2 YYNGEE, per germline. The CDR3 DNA sequence: TGTGCCAGCATCATGACTAGCGGGAGGGCTAAGGGTGAGCAGTTCTTC. This gives the protein CASIMTSGRAKGEQFF.

Many counts were recorded for this clonotype. V gene TRBV5-4 combines with J gene TRBJ2-1, with unresolved D. Trimming pared 1 base from V and 0 bases from J, leaving 8 bases between. The V gene's germline CDR1 is SGHNT and CDR2 YYREEE (reference sequence). This CDR3 contains 15 residues. CDR3 in DNA: TGTGCCAGCAGCTTGTCTCTAAGCTCCTACAATGAGCAGTTCTTC. It codes for CASSLSLSSYNEQFF.

The CDR3 protein is CASSYETLWTQETQYF. CDR3 DNA sequence: TGTGCCAGCAGCTACGAGACCCTTTGGACCCAAGAGACCCAGTACTTC. The V call is TRBV7-2, the J call TRBJ2-5; D is unclear. CDR1 SGHTA and CDR2 FQGNSA come from the germline V gene. The V end was cut by 4 bases, the J end by 1 base, with 16 bases between. The length of the CDR3 is 16 residues.

The sample holds many counts of this clonotype. The chain combines TRBV2 with TRBJ2-7; 11 bases are a match to TRBD2. The J segment lost 5 bases and the V segment lost 7 bases, leaving 1 base of the junction unmatched. Germline V CDR1 and CDR2: SNHLY, FYNNEI. This CDR3 is 12 amino acids long. CDR3 bases: TGTGCCAGCACGGGACTAGCGGACGAGCAGTACTTC. Protein: CASTGLADEQYF.

A few counts support this clonotype. The CDR3 protein is CSVVPHTGELFF. The CDR3 nucleotides read TGCAGCGTTGTACCCCACACCGGGGAGCTGTTTTTT. This chain connects TRBV29-1 to TRBJ2-2; D remains ambiguous. Germline values: CDR1 SQVTM, CDR2 ANQGSEA. The CDR3 covers 12 residues. The V and J ends lost 4 bases and 3 bases respectively, with 6 bases between them.

This clonotype appeared many times. The chain joins TRBV5-1 to TRBJ1-2; tentative D call: TRBD1 (6 bases). V lost 7 bases to trimming and J lost 4 bases, with 17 bases between them. Looked up from germline, CDR1 is SGHRS and CDR2 is YFSETQ. This CDR3 is built from 14 residues. CDR3 residues: CASGSGGHAYGYTF. Written as DNA, the CDR3 is TGCGCCAGCGGTTCGGGGGGACATGCCTATGGCTACACCTTC.

This clonotype occurred many times. The chain has TRBV6-2 or TRBV6-3 and TRBJ2-7; 15 nucleotides match TRBD2. J lost 5 bases, V lost 1 base, and 9 bases had no gene match. Germline V lookup: CDR1 MNHEY, CDR2 SVGEGT. The CDR3 is 18 residues long. CDR3 protein: CASSYWGLAGGRWNEQYF. The CDR3 DNA reads TGTGCCAGCAGTTACTGGGGACTAGCGGGAGGACGGTGGAACGAGCAGTACTTC.

The chain couples TRBV20-1 to TRBJ1-6; TRBD1 agrees at 7 bases. Looked up from germline, CDR1 is DFQATT and CDR2 is SNEGSKA (reference sequence). The CDR3 spans 11 residues. J lost 14 bases, V lost 2 bases, and 3 bases had no gene match. The DNA of the CDR3 is TGCAGTGCTAGAACAGGGGAATCCCTCCACTTT. The encoded protein is CSARTGESLHF.

This clonotype occurred many times. The gene calls are TRBV7-8 and TRBJ2-7; 13 positions match TRBD2. The junction had 22 bases not matched to a gene; V was cut back by 5 bases and J by 6 bases. The CDR3 is 20 amino acids. Germline CDR1 and CDR2: SGHVS and FQNEAQ. The CDR3 reads CASSKGDRTSGRAGMGEQYF. The CDR3 DNA reads as TGTGCCAGCAGCAAAGGAGACAGAACTAGCGGGAGGGCCGGGATGGGCGAGCAGTACTTC.

CDR3 DNA sequence: TGTGCCAGCCCAGCTTTGTCGGGGATTGGCGAAAAACTGTTTTTT. Translated, it gives CASPALSGIGEKLFF. The gene calls are TRBV7-9 and TRBJ1-4; D gene uncertain. Per the germline V gene, CDR1 is SEHNR and CDR2 is FQNEAQ (reference sequence). V was pared by 8 bases and J by 8 bases, with 21 bases between. The CDR3 length is 15 residues.

This clonotype appeared many times. The rearrangement joins TRBV2 to TRBJ1-2; D is ambiguous. This CDR3 contains 15 residues. Trimming took 8 bases from V and 5 from J, leaving 21 bases between them. Germline V gene lookup returns CDR1 SNHLY and CDR2 FYNNEI. The CDR3 here is CASAPEVDPFYGYTF. The CDR3 DNA follows: TGTGCCAGCGCCCCAGAAGTGGATCCCTTTTATGGCTACACCTTC.